This T cell receptor (beta chain) derives from a study of prognosis after radiotherapy for stage I lung cancer. At the level of the study: Seven patients had squamous cell carcinoma and eleven to twelve had adenocarcinoma.

CDR3 of TCR beta was amplified from genomic DNA via a two-round multiplex PCR. First-round PCR employed TRBV- and TRBJ-specific primers for each gene. A single record per CDR3 protein comes from TCRdb applying MiXCR to the multiplex PCR reads. This table has around 56,000 distinct CDR3 sequences, about 26% appearing once. There are 18 residues in the CDR3. CDR1 and CDR2 (germline): LGHDT, YNNKEL (reference sequence). After removal of 4 bases from V and 0 bases from J, the junction contained 12 bases not matched to a gene. Study-level results: Reports indicated that TRBV and TRBJ gene usage differed between patients with and without metastases, including differences in several V and a couple of J genes after SBRT.

Prior chemotherapy, radiotherapy and other malignancies were absent; CT and PET/CT showed node-negative disease. This clonotype was seen repeatedly, ten times or more. Antigen unknown. The rearrangement links TRBV3-1 to TRBJ2-3; 8 nucleotides match TRBD2. The receptor was isolated from a donor over 45 with non-small cell lung cancer. Sequencing was performed on PBMCs, taken before or after stereotactic body radiation therapy (not recorded which). This chain's CDR3 is CASSPSSGGGSSTDTQYF. The CDR3 nucleotides read TGTGCCAGCAGCCCATCAAGCGGCGGGGGGTCGAGCACAGATACGCAGTATTTT.